This T cell receptor (beta chain) was retrieved from a study of OX40 agonist ivuxolimab in advanced cancers. Study summary: A male proportion of around 86% was recorded, with mean age approximately 64 years and range about 23 to 80. Broader study findings: At 0.1 to 3.0 mg/kg, CD4+ and CD8+ blood T cells expanded clonally by week 6. Some patients who did not respond also had low normalized T-cell clonal expansion.

Turning to this clone: Its antigen is currently unknown.

TCRdb keeps only in-frame clones here, not all; method: immunoSEQ multiplex PCR. In the table there are approximately 83,000 clones, roughly 80% of which are singletons. Looked up from germline, CDR1 is SGHNT and CDR2 is YENEEA. With V trimmed by 1 base and J by 4 bases, 5 bases remained unmatched. The CDR3 runs to 15 residues. This chain joins TRBV11-3 and TRBJ2-3, with 7 bases matching TRBD2. The TCR comes from an adult with an advanced solid tumor such as melanoma, head and neck, liver or kidney cancer. Source: CD4+ or CD8+ T cells sorted from blood, taken in a trial of the OX40 agonist ivuxolimab. The CDR3 bases are TGTGCCAGCAGCTTAGGTGGGACTACGGCAGATACGCAGTATTTT. It translates to CASSLGGTTADTQYF. Full variable domain (outside the CDR3, taken from reference TRBV11-3 and TRBJ2-3): EAGVVQSPRYKIIEKKQPVAFWCNPISGHNTLYWYLQNLGQGPELLIRYENEEAVDDSQLPKDRFSAERLKGVDSTLKIQPAELGDSAVYLCASSLGGTTADTQYFGPGTRLTVL.